These T cell receptor beta chains were read from a single sample in a study of T cells in Graves' hyperthyroidism and ophthalmopathy. MiXCR was run by TCRdb on the multiplex PCR reads, yielding one entry per CDR3 protein. The sample lists over 550,000 distinct CDR3 sequences; 15% to 20% were seen once. The specimen was blood. The receptors here all came from a woman aged 18-29 years with Graves' hyperthyroidism. The CDR3 runs from the conserved cysteine through the conserved F or W. A D gene is named only where the DNA matches it firmly. Not all rows give a size; the values are once, few, many and, for expanded clones, a class.

TGTGCCAGCAGCCTTGAAGGACAGGGCCAATTCTATGGCTACACCTTC	CASSLEGQGQFYGYTF	few	TRBD1	TRBV3-1	TRBJ1-2
TGTGCCAGCAGACTAGCCTACGAGCAGTACTTC	CASRLAYEQYF	many	.	TRBV2	TRBJ2-7
TGCAGCGCAGCGGGAGACGGGTACGAGCAGTACTTC	CSAAGDGYEQYF	many	TRBD2	TRBV29-1	TRBJ2-7
TGTGCCAGCATTCCGAGTAGGGGCAATGAGCAGTTCTTC	CASIPSRGNEQFF	many	.	TRBV28	TRBJ2-1
TGCGCCAGCAGCTCCGGGCAGGGGGACTATGGCTACACCTTC	CASSSGQGDYGYTF	.	TRBD1	TRBV5-1	TRBJ1-2
TGCGCCAGCAGCATTGGGACAGGGACCATTGAGACCCAGTACTTC	CASSIGTGTIETQYF	.	TRBD1	TRBV5-1	TRBJ2-5
TGTGCCAGCAGCCTCACAGGGGTGGGCTACACCTTC	CASSLTGVGYTF	few	TRBD1	TRBV7-9	TRBJ1-2
TGCGCCAGCAGCACAGGGGTTGATGGAAACACCATATATTTT	CASSTGVDGNTIYF	.	TRBD1	TRBV5-1	TRBJ1-3
TGCAGTGCTAGAGATACAGGGCTCTACGAGCAGTACTTC	CSARDTGLYEQYF	many	.	TRBV20-1	TRBJ2-7
TGTGCCAGCAGTGGAGTTACCCCGGGACAGGGTACTCAGCCCCAGCATTTT	CASSGVTPGQGTQPQHF	many	TRBD1	TRBV6-1	TRBJ1-5
TGTGCCAGCAGCTTAGAGAACTGGGATGGCTACACCTTC	CASSLENWDGYTF	many	.	TRBV7-9	TRBJ1-2
TGTGCCAGCAGCCCCGGGGGTAGCGGGAAGGACGAGCAGTACTTC	CASSPGGSGKDEQYF	many	TRBD2	TRBV12-3/TRBV12-4	TRBJ2-7
TGTGCCAGCAGTACCAGGGGTCGCGAGCAGTTCTTC	CASSTRGREQFF	.	.	TRBV3-1	TRBJ2-1
TGTGCCATCAGTGACAGGGGGTTCGGCGAGCAGTACTTC	CAISDRGFGEQYF	few	TRBD1	TRBV10-3	TRBJ2-7
TGTGCCAGTAGTACCAACGGGGGGCGAGAGACCCAGTACTTC	CASSTNGGRETQYF	few	.	TRBV19	TRBJ2-5
TGTGCCAGCAGCCAAGGCGCTACCGGGGAGCTGTTTTTT	CASSQGATGELFF	many	.	TRBV3-1	TRBJ2-2
TGTGCCAGCAGTCCATATGGGACTAGCGGGAGGGCCTACGAGCAGTACTTC	CASSPYGTSGRAYEQYF	few	TRBD2	TRBV27	TRBJ2-7
TGTGCCAGCAGCTTAGTGCATCGGGCAGGGGGCTTAGAGACCCAGTACTTC	CASSLVHRAGGLETQYF	.	TRBD1	TRBV7-9	TRBJ2-5